This entry is about one T cell receptor (beta chain). No antigen is known for it. These data originate in a study of cytotoxic CD8 clonotypes in ibrutinib-treated CLL. Study in general: Among patients, some 25 responded partially and 2 completely; roughly 14 then stayed remitted and 12 progressed after median roughly 73 months. Broader study findings: The study found clonality rose at ibrutinib response, then fell toward baseline at progression. Baseline-level clonality went beyond age-matched healthy donors and moved in step with circulating CD8+ T-cell counts.

The germline V gene encodes CDR1 MNHNS and CDR2 SASEGT. V lost 1 base and J lost 10, with 14 bases in between. This CDR3 is 14 amino acids long. Repertoires were generated with immunoSEQ multiplex PCR, while TCRdb's copy carries only in-frame clones and drops some. The data show about 130,000 clones, 80% to 90% seen once. This chain uses TRBV6-1 with TRBJ2-1; TRBD1 might be the D (5 bases). The sample here was PBMCs, taken after 24 months of ibrutinib treatment. The TCR sequence derives from a human donor with chronic lymphocytic leukemia. The CDR3 DNA follows: TGTGCCAGCAGTGAAGGGGGCAGGGCTCGGGAGCAGTTCTTC. Translation gives CASSEGGRAREQFF.